The source of this TCR beta chain is a study of OX40 agonist ivuxolimab in advanced cancers. On the study more broadly: The patients received agonistic anti-OX40 (CD134) antibody ivuxolimab. Each patient was given ivuxolimab into a vein every 2 weeks, at 0.01 to 10 mg/kg.

Findings of the study overall: By week 6 at 0.1 to 3.0 mg/kg, blood CD4+ and CD8+ T cells had expanded clonally. Fewer expanded clones were found on average in CD4+ than in CD8+ T cells.

Only in-frame clones appear in the TCRdb table, and some are missing; sequencing was by immunoSEQ multiplex PCR. This table has roughly 79,000 clones, roughly four fifths appearing once. The CDR3 length is 16 residues. Between the trimmed V and J ends, which lost 0 bases and 0 bases, there was a span of 10 bases. Germline V lookup: CDR1 SGHNT, CDR2 YYREEE (reference sequence). Note on this clone: The antigen remains unidentified.

This receptor was identified in an adult with an advanced solid tumor such as melanoma, head and neck, liver or kidney cancer. Sequenced material: CD4+ or CD8+ T cells sorted from blood, taken in a trial of the OX40 agonist ivuxolimab. The chain links TRBV5-4 to TRBJ2-1; D is unresolved. The CDR3 DNA follows: TGTGCCAGCAGCTTGGCCGGAAGCGTCTCCTACAATGAGCAGTTCTTC. It yields the protein CASSLAGSVSYNEQFF.